Following are 8 T cell receptor beta chains from one sample sequenced in a study of blood T cell repertoires in COVID-19. TCRdb keeps only in-frame clones here, not all; method: immunoSEQ multiplex PCR. The sample has approximately 400,000 clones; 88% are singletons. Sequencing was performed on PBMCs or T cells enriched from blood (not recorded which). All receptors come from a woman aged 18-29 years who had recovered from COVID-19.

This sequence joins TRBV27 and TRBJ1-5; 7 positions agree with TRBD1. V was clipped by 3 bases and J by 0 bases; unmatched bases: 5. Germline-derived CDR1 and CDR2 are MNHEY and SMNVEV (reference sequence). This CDR3 has 16 amino acids. As DNA, the CDR3 is TGTGCCAGCAGTTTTTTTGGGACAGCTAGCAATCAGCCCCAGCATTTT. This gives the protein CASSFFGTASNQPQHF.

This chain connects TRBV6-6 to TRBJ2-5; 7 bases match TRBD1. CDR1 MNHNY and CDR2 SVGAGI come from the germline V gene (reference sequence). CDR3 length equals 13 residues. The ends lost 5 bases at V and 4 bases at J; junction bases unmatched: 4. The CDR3 nucleotides are TGTGCCAGCAGTGCCAACAGGGGAGAGACCCAGTACTTC. It yields the protein CASSANRGETQYF.

The chain uses TRBV7-6 and TRBJ1-2, with 7 bases that match TRBD1. The CDR3 length is 15 residues. V trimming: 2 bases; J trimming: 6 bases; junction bases outside the gene matches: 9. Germline CDR1 reads SGHVS; CDR2 reads FNYEAQ. This CDR3 is CASSLLVTGANGYTF. The CDR3 DNA sequence: TGTGCCAGCAGCTTACTTGTAACAGGGGCCAATGGCTACACCTTC.

This clone showed up just a few times. Distinct nucleotide sequences in the sample also encode this CDR3. The V and J genes are TRBV7-9 and TRBJ1-2; the match to TRBD1 covers 8 bases. With V trimmed by 3 bases and J by 3 bases, 3 bases remained unmatched. The germline CDR1 and CDR2 sequences are SEHNR and FQNEAQ (reference sequence). This CDR3 has 14 amino acids. The CDR3 coding sequence is TGTGCCAGCAGCTTGACAGGGGAGGACTATGGCTACACCTTC. Protein product: CASSLTGEDYGYTF.

V usage is TRBV10-1 and J usage is TRBJ1-4, with D unclear. V was trimmed by 5 bases and J by 5 bases, leaving 9 bases between them. Germline V CDR1 and CDR2: WNHNN, SYGVQD (reference sequence). The CDR3 covers 13 residues. CDR3 region: CASSRGANEKLFF. CDR3 in DNA: TGCGCCAGCAGTCGAGGCGCGAATGAAAAACTGTTTTTT.

The chain links TRBV11-3 to TRBJ1-6; no definite D call. Trimming cost V 0 bases and J 9 bases, with 18 bases left between them. The CDR3 loop spans 17 amino acids. CDR1 SGHNT and CDR2 YENEEA come from the germline V gene. CDR3: CASSLESTGMMGSPLHF. The CDR3 DNA reads TGTGCCAGCAGCTTAGAGTCTACGGGTATGATGGGTTCACCCCTCCACTTT.

V is TRBV18 and J is TRBJ2-3; 11 bases fit TRBD2. CDR1 KGHSH and CDR2 LQKENI come from the germline V gene. The CDR3 runs 19 residues. After removal of 6 bases from V and 4 bases from J, the junction contained 18 bases not matched to a gene. The CDR3 is CASSPYIPRLAGSPDTQYF. The CDR3 DNA is TGTGCCAGCTCCCCTTACATCCCTCGACTAGCGGGGTCCCCAGATACGCAGTATTTT. Full variable domain (missing parts from reference TRBV18 and TRBJ2-3): NAGVMQNPRHLVRRRGQEARLRCSPMKGHSHVYWYRQLPEEGLKFMVYLQKENIIDESGMPKERFSAEFPKEGPSILRIQQVVRGDSAAYFCASSPYIPRLAGSPDTQYFGPGTRLTVL.

The CDR3: CASSVENTEAFF. The CDR3, as DNA: TGTGCCAGCAGTGTAGAGAACACTGAAGCTTTCTTT. This chain uses TRBV25-1 with TRBJ1-1; D unclear. CDR3 size: 12 residues. CDR1 is MGHDK and CDR2 is SYGVNS in the germline V gene. V lost 4 bases to trimming and J lost 1 base, with 4 bases between them.